Described below is a single T cell receptor (beta chain) sequence and its context. Germline CDR1 MDHEN, CDR2 SYDVKM. V gave up 6 bases and J gave up 2 bases, with 17 bases separating them. This CDR3 contains 15 residues. The sample is drawn from a study of blood T cell repertoires in COVID-19. Original processing notes: Reference gene primer amplification in the assay estimated nucleated cell counts. Clones were sequenced by immunoSEQ multiplex PCR, and TCRdb holds only the in-frame ones, with some missing. Clone size and V and J calls were adopted from that table, with D and trimming inferred from the DNA. The sample holds around 170,000 clones, 86% seen once.

The chain recombines TRBV28 with TRBJ2-7; tentative D call: TRBD2 (6 bases). This sequence was found in a woman between 65 and 79 years old with acute or convalescent COVID-19. Sequenced: peripheral blood. The CDR3 DNA sequence: TGTGCCAGCAGGGACTCGGGACTGACTCCCTACGAGCAGTACTTC. Amino acid sequence: CASRDSGLTPYEQYF.